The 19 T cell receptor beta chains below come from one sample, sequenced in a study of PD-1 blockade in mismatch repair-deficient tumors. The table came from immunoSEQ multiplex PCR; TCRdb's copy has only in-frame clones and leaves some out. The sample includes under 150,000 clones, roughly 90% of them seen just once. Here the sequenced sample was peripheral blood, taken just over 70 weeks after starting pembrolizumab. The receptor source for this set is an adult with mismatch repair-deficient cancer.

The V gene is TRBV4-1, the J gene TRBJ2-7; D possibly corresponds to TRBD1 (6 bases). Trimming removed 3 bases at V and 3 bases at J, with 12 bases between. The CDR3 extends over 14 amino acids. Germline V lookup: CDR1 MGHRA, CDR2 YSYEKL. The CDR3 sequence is CASSHRQGNYEQYF. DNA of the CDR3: TGCGCCAGCAGCCACCGGCAGGGGAACTACGAGCAGTACTTC.

CDR3 nucleotide sequence: TGTGCCAGCAGCTCGGGCCAAGGGGGCACCGGGGAGCTGTTTTTT. The encoded protein is CASSSGQGGTGELFF. The chain combines TRBV7-2 with TRBJ2-2; maybe TRBD1 (6 bases). Looked up from germline, CDR1 is SGHTA and CDR2 is FQGNSA. Between the trimmed V and J ends, which lost 4 bases and 4 bases, there was a span of 13 bases. The CDR3 length is 15 residues. The full variable domain, in which reference TRBV7-2 and TRBJ2-2 provide the parts outside the CDR3, is GAGVSQSPSNKVTEKGKDVELRCDPISGHTALYWYRQSLGQGLEFLIYFQGNSAPDKSGLPSDRFSAERTGGSVSTLTIQRTQQEDSAVYLCASSSGQGGTGELFFGEGSRLTVL.

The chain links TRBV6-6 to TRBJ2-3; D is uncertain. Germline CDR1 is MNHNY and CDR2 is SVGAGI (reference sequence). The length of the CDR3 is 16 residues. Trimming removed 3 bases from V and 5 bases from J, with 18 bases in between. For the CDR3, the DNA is TGTGCCAGCAGTTATTCCCAACGTACGATCCGAGATACGCAGTATTTT. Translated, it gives CASSYSQRTIRDTQYF.

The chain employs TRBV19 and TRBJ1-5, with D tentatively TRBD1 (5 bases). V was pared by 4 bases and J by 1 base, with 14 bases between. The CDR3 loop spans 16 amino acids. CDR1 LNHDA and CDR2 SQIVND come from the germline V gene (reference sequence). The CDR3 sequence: CASSNRGTYSNQPQHF. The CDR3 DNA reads TGTGCCAGTAGTAATCGGGGGACCTACAGCAATCAGCCCCAGCATTTT.

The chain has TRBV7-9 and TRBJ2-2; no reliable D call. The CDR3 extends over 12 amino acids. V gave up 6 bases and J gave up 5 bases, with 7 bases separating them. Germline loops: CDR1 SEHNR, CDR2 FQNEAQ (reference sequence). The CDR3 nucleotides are TGTGCCAGCAGGGGTCTTACCGGGGAGCTGTTTTTT. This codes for CASRGLTGELFF.

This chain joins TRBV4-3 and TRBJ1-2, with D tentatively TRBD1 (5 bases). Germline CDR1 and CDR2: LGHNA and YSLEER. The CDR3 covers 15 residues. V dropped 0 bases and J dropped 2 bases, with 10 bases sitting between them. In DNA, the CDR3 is TGCGCCAGCAGCCAAGATGGGGACTTGAACTATGGCTACACCTTC. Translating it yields CASSQDGDLNYGYTF.

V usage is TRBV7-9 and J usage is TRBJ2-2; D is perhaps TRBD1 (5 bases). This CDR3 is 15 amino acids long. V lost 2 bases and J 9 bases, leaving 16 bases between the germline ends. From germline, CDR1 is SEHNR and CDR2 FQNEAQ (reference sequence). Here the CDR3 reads CASSLTGHPPRELFF. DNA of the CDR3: TGTGCCAGCAGCTTAACAGGCCACCCCCCAAGGGAGCTGTTTTTT.

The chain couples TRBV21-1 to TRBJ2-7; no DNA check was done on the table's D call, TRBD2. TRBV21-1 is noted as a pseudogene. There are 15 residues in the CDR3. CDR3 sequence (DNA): TGTGCCAGCAGCCACCTAGCGGGAGGAACCAGCGAGCAGTACTTC. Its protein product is CASSHLAGGTSEQYF.

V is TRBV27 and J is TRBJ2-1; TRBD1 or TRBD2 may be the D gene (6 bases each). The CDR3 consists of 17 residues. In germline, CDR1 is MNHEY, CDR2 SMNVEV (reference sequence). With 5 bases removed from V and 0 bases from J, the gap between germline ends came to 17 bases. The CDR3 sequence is CASSSEGGGSSYNEQFF. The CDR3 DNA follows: TGTGCCAGCAGTAGCGAAGGAGGGGGAAGCTCCTACAATGAGCAGTTCTTC.

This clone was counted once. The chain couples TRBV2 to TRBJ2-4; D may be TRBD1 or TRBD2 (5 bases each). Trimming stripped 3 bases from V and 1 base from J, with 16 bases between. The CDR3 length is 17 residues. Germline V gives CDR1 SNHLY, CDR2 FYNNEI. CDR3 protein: CASSDKIGGEAKNIQYF. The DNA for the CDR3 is TGTGCCAGCAGTGATAAAATTGGGGGAGAGGCCAAAAACATTCAGTACTTC.

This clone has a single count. The CDR3 is CASSFEIMNTEAFF. In DNA, the CDR3 is TGTGCCAGCAGCTTTGAAATTATGAACACTGAAGCTTTCTTT. The chain couples TRBV5-8 to TRBJ1-1, with D hard to call. V lost 2 bases and J 0 bases, leaving 8 bases between the germline ends. Germline CDR1 SGHTS, CDR2 YDEGEE. The CDR3 spans 14 residues. Complete variable domain (other parts from reference TRBV5-8 and TRBJ1-1): EAGVTQSPTHLIKTRGQQATLRCSPISGHTSVYWYQQALGLGLQFLLWYDEGEERNRGNFPPRFSGRQFPNYSSELNVNALELEDSALYLCASSFEIMNTEAFFGQGTRLTVV.

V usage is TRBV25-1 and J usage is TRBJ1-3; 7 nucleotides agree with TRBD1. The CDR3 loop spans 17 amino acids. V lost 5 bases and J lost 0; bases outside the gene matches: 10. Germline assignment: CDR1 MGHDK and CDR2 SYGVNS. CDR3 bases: TGTGCCAGCAGTCCCAAACAGGGGACGCCCTCTGGAAACACCATATATTTT. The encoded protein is CASSPKQGTPSGNTIYF.

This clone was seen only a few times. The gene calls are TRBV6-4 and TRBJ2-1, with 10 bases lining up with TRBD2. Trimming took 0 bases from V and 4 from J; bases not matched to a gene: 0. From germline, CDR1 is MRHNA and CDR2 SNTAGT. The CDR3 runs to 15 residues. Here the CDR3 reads CASSDSTSGYNEQFF. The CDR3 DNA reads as TGTGCCAGCAGTGACTCGACTAGCGGGTACAATGAGCAGTTCTTC.

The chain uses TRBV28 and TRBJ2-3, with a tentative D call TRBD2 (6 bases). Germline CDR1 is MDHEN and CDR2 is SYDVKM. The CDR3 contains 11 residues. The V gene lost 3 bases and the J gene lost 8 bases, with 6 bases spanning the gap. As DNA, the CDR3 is TGTGCCAGCAGTTTGGGGGGTACGCAGTATTTT. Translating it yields CASSLGGTQYF. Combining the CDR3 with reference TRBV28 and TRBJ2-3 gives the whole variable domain DVKVTQSSRYLVKRTGEKVFLECVQDMDHENMFWYRQDPGLGLRLIYFSYDVKMKEKGDIPEGYSVSREKKERFSLILESASTNQTSMYLCASSLGGTQYFGPGTRLTVL.

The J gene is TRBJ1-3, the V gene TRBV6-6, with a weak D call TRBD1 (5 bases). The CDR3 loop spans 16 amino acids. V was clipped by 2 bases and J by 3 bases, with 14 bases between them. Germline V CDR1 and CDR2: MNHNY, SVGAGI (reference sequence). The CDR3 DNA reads TGTGCCAGCAGTTACCCCGGGGCGCTCGGTGGAAACACCATATATTTT. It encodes CASSYPGALGGNTIYF.

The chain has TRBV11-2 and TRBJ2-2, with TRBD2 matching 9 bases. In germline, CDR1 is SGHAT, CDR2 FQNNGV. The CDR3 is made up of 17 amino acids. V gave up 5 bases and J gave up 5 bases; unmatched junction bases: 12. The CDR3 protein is CASSVSVAGDRTGELFF. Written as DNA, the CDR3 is TGTGCCAGCAGCGTATCCGTAGCGGGAGATCGGACCGGGGAGCTGTTTTTT.

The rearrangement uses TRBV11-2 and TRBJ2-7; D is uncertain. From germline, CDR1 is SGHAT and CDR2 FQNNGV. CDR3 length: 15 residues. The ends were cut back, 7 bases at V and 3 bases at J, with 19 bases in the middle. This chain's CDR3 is CASTLTSGVIYEQYF. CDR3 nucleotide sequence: TGTGCCAGCACCTTGACGTCTGGAGTGATCTACGAGCAGTACTTC.

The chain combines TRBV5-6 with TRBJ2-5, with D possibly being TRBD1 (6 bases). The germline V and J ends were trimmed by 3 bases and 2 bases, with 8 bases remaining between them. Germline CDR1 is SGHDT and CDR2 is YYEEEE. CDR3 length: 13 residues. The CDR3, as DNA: TGTGCCAGCAGCTACCAGGGGCAAGAGACCCAGTACTTC. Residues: CASSYQGQETQYF.

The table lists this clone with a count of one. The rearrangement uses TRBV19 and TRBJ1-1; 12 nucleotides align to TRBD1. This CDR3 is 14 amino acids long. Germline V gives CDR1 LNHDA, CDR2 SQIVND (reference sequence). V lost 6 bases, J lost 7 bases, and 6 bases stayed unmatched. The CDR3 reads CASRSGQGAFEAFF. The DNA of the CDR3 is TGTGCCAGTAGATCGGGACAGGGGGCGTTTGAAGCTTTCTTT.